This paragraph reports one T cell receptor beta chain. The data derive from a study of CD8 T cells in Susac syndrome. Germline CDR1 reads LGHDT; CDR2 reads YNNKEL (reference sequence). V trimming: 1 base; J trimming: 3 bases; junction bases outside the gene matches: 5. The CDR3 consists of 16 residues. The sequenced target, TCR beta, came from blood CD8+ and CD4+ T cells. While serving as controls, healthy donors were matched for age and sex. RNA, at roughly 0.45 to 1 ug, was reverse transcribed with random hexamers. Amplification of TCR beta CDR3 used immunoSEQ multiplex PCR across 54 Vbeta and 13 Jbeta. TCRdb used MiXCR to reprocess the immunoSEQ multiplex PCR reads, holding one entry per CDR3 protein. The repertoire includes about 130,000 distinct CDR3 sequences, roughly 95% of them detected once, and around 0.12% sits in the top ten.

The sequence was obtained from a human donor in good health. The sample taken for sequencing was CD4+ T cells from PBMCs. The chain joins TRBV3-1 to TRBJ1-5; TRBD1 agrees at 8 bases. The CDR3, as DNA: TGTGCCAGCAGCCAAGGGAGACAGGGGTACAATCAGCCCCAGCATTTT. Protein product: CASSQGRQGYNQPQHF.